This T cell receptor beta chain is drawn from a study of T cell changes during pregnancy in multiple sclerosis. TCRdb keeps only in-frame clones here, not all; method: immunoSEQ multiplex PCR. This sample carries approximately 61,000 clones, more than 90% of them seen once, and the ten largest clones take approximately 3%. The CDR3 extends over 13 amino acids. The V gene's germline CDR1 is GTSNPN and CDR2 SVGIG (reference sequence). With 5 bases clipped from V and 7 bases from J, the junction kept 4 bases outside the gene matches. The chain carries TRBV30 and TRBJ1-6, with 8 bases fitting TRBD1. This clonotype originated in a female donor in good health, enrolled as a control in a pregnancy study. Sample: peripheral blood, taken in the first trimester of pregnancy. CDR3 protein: CAWSGGRNSPLHF. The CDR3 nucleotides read TGTGCCTGGTCAGGGGGCCGGAATTCACCCCTCCACTTT. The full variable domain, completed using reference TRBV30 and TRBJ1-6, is SQTIHQWPATLVQPVGSPLSLECTVEGTSNPNLYWYRQAAGRGLQLLFYSVGIGQISSEVPQNLSASRPQDRQFILSSKKLLLSDSGFYLCAWSGGRNSPLHFGNGTRLTVT.